These 5 T cell receptor beta chains originate from one sample sequenced in a study of vaccination and CD4 T cells after COVID-19. The treatment here: approximately nine-day PBMC culture with coronavirus spike peptide pools or control peptides (ViraFEST assay). Oncomine TCR Beta short-read sequencing was applied to DNA from cultured CD4+ T cells. TCRdb redid the calling of the PCR reads with MiXCR, one entry per CDR3 protein. The table includes over 8,500 distinct CDR3 sequences, 70% detected once. The antigens of these receptors remain unknown. Sequences were obtained from CD4+ T cells from blood, cultured in vitro. The receptors originated from a human donor who had recovered from COVID-19.

This clonotype was picked up one time. The chain joins TRBV5-1 to TRBJ2-5; D is perhaps TRBD1 (5 bases). The V end was cut by 3 bases, the J end by 5 bases, with 11 bases between. Per germline, CDR1 SGHRS and CDR2 YFSETQ. The CDR3 loop spans 13 amino acids. This CDR3 reads CASSWGPRETQYF. DNA of the CDR3: TGCGCCAGCAGCTGGGGCCCCCGGGAGACCCAGTACTTC.

The count of this clonotype is one. This sequence joins TRBV27 and TRBJ2-2; D remains unclear. This CDR3 has 12 residues. Germline values: CDR1 MNHEY, CDR2 SMNVEV (reference sequence). V was clipped by 5 bases and J by 7 bases, with 8 bases between them. The CDR3 region has the DNA TGTGCCAGCAGTCGGGTAGGCGGGGAGCTGTTTTTT. Translated: CASSRVGGELFF.

This chain connects TRBV7-6 to TRBJ1-6; no clear D gene. Trimming shortened V by 1 base and J by 10 bases, and 14 bases separated the two germline ends. Germline values: CDR1 SGHVS, CDR2 FNYEAQ. CDR3 length: 15 amino acids. The DNA of the CDR3 is TGTGCCAGCAGCTTAGTCGCCCGGGATGGGTCACCCCTCCACTTT. This codes for CASSLVARDGSPLHF.

The chain carries TRBV27 and TRBJ2-7; D gene unclear. V was trimmed by 3 bases and J by 4 bases, leaving 16 bases between them. Per the germline V gene, CDR1 is MNHEY and CDR2 is SMNVEV (reference sequence). This CDR3 has 15 residues. In DNA form, the CDR3 reads TGTGCCAGCAGTTTTGCCTCGATTGGTAGGTACGAGCAGTACTTC. As protein: CASSFASIGRYEQYF.

In its sample, this clonotype was seen a few times. The CDR3 DNA reads as TGTGCCATCTCGGGTAGAAGGGCAGTCGCTAACTATGGCTACACCTTC. Translated, it gives CAISGRRAVANYGYTF. This rearrangement joins TRBV7-9 to TRBJ1-2; D is unclear. V lost 10 bases and J 0 bases, leaving 21 bases between the germline ends. The germline V gene has CDR1 SEHNR and CDR2 FQNEAQ (reference sequence). This CDR3 has 16 amino acids. Using reference TRBV7-9 and TRBJ1-2 for the parts outside the CDR3, the full variable domain is DTGVSQNPRHKITKRGQNVTFRCDPISEHNRLYWYRQTLGQGPEFLTYFQNEAQLEKSRLLSDRFSAERPKGSFSTLEIQRTEQGDSAMYLCAISGRRAVANYGYTFGSGTRLTVV.